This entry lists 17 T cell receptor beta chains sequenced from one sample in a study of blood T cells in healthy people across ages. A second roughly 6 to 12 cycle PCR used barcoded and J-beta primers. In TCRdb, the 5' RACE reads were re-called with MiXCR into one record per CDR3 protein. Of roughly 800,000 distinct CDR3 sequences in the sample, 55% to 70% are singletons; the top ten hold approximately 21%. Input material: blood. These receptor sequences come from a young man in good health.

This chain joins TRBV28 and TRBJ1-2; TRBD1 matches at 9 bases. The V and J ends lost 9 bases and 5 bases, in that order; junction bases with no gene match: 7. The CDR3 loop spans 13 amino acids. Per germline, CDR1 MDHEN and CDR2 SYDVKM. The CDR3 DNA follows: TGTGCCAGTAAACAGGGGGCGGGATATGGCTACACCTTC. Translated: CASKQGAGYGYTF.

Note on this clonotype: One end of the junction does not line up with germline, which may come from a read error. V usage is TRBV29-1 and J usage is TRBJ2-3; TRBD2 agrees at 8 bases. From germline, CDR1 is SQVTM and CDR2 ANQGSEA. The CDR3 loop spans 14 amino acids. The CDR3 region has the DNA TGCAGCGGCTTATTGCGGGAGGTACGGGGTACGCGGTATTTT. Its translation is CSGLLREVRGTRYF.

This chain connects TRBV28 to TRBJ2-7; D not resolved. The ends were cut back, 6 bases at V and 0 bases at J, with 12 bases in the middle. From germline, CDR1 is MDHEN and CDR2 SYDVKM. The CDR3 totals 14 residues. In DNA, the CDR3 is TGTGCCAGCAGAGAACAGATCGCCTCCTACGAGCAGTACTTC. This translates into CASREQIASYEQYF.

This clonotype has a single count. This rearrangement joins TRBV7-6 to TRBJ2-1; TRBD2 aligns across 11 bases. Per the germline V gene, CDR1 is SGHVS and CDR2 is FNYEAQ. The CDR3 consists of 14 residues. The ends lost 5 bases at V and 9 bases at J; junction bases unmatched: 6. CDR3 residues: CASSPLAGDTEQFF. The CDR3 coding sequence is TGTGCCAGCAGCCCACTAGCGGGAGACACTGAGCAGTTCTTC.

The CDR3 nucleotides are TGTGCCAGTAGTATATCAGGACTAGCGGGAGTCAATGAGCAGTTCTTC. The encoded protein is CASSISGLAGVNEQFF. V is TRBV19 and J is TRBJ2-1; TRBD2 agrees at 13 bases. CDR3 length: 16 residues. With V trimmed by 2 bases and J by 6 bases, 4 bases remained unmatched. CDR1 LNHDA and CDR2 SQIVND come from the germline V gene (reference sequence).

The CDR3 DNA sequence: TGCGCCAGCTTCCGGACTAGCGGGAGCCACGAGCAGTACTTC. Its translation: CASFRTSGSHEQYF. The chain recombines TRBV23-1 with TRBJ2-5; 13 bases match TRBD2. The tail of the sequence fits TRBJ2-7 better, so the J call may be wrong. Being an ORF, TRBV23-1 has a function that is uncertain. This CDR3 spans 14 amino acids.

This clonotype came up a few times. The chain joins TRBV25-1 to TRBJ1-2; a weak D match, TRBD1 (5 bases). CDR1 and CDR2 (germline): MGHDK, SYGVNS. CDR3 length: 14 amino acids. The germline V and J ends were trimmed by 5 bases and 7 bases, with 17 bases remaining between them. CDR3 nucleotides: TGTGCCAGCAGTCGGGGGAGTAGGTTCGCTGGCTACACCTTC. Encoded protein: CASSRGSRFAGYTF.

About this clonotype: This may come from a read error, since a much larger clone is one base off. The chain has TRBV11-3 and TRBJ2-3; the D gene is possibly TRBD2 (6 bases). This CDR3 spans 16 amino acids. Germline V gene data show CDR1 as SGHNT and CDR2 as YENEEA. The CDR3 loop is CATSLDGAGPSDTQYF. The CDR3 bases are TGTGCCACCAGCTTAGACGGGGCGGGACCCTCAGATACGCAGTATTTT.

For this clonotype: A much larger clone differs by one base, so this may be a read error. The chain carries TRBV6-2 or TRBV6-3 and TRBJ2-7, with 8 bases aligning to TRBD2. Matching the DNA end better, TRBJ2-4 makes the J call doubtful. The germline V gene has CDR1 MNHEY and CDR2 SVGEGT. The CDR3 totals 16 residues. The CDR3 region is CPSSYLRKRGGNIQYF. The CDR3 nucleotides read TGTCCCAGCAGTTACCTCCGCAAACGGGGGGGAAACATTCAGTACTTC.

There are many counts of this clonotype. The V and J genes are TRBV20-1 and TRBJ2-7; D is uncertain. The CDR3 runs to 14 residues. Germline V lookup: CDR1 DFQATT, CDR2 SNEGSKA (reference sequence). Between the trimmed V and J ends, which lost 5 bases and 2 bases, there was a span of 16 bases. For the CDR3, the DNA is TGCAGTGCTCTGACACCATCTTCCACCTACGAGCAGTACTTC. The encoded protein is CSALTPSSTYEQYF.

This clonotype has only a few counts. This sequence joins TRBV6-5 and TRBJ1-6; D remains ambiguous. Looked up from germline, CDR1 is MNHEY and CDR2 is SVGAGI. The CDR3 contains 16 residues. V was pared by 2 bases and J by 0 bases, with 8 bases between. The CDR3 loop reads CASSYMGSSYNSPLHF. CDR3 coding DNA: TGTGCCAGCAGTTACATGGGGAGCTCCTATAATTCACCCCTCCACTTT.

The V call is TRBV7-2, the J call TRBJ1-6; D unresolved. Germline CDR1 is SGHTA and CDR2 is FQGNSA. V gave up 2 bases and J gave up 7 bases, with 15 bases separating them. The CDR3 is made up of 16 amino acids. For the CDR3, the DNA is TGTGCCAGCAGCTTAAGTCCTCGGGGAACAAATTCACCCCTCCACTTT. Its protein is CASSLSPRGTNSPLHF.

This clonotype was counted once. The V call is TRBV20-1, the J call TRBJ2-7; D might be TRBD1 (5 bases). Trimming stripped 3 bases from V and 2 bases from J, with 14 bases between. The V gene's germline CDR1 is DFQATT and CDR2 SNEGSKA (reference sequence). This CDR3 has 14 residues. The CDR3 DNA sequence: TGCAGTGCTAGGGATTTAAGGGGAACCTACGAGCAGTACTTC. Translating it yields CSARDLRGTYEQYF.

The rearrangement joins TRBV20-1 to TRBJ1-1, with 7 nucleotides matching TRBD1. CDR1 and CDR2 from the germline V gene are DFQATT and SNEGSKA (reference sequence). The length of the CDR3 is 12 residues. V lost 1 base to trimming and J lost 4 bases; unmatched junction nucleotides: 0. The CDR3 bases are TGCAGTGCTAGAGGGGACAGCACTGAAGCTTTCTTT. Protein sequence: CSARGDSTEAFF.

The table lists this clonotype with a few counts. This CDR3 reads CASSPGQLHSGANVLTF. DNA for the CDR3: TGTGCCAGCTCACCCGGACAGCTCCACTCTGGGGCCAACGTCCTGACTTTC. The gene calls are TRBV18 and TRBJ2-6; tentative D call: TRBD1 (6 bases). The ends were cut back, 3 bases at V and 0 bases at J, with 12 bases in the middle. The CDR3 length is 17 residues. The V gene's germline CDR1 is KGHSH and CDR2 LQKENI.

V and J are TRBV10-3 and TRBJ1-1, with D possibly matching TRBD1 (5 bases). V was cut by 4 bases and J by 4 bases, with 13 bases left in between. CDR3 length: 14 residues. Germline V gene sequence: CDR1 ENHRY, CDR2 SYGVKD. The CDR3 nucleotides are TGTGCCATCAGTGTAGACAGCCGGAGCACTGAAGCTTTCTTT. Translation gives CAISVDSRSTEAFF.

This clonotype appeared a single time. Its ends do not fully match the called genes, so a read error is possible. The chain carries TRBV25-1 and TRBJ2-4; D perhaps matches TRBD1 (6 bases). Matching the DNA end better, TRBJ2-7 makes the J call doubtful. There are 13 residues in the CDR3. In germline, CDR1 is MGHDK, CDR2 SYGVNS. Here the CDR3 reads CATSRGGPYEQYF. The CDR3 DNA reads TGTGCCACCAGTCGAGGGGGACCTTACGAGCAGTACTTC.